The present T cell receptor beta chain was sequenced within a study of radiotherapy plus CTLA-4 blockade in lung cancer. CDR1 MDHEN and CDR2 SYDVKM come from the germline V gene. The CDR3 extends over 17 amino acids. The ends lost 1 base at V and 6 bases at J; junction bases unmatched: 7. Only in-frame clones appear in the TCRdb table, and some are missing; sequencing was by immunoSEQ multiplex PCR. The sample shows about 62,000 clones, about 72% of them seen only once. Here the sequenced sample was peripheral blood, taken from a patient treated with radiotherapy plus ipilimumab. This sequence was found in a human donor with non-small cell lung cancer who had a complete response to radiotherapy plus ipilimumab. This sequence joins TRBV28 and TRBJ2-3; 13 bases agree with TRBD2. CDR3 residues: CASSLSGLAGSKDTQYF. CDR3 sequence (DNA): TGTGCCAGCAGTTTATCGGGACTAGCGGGAAGTAAGGATACGCAGTATTTT.